This T cell receptor beta chain was obtained from a study of shared clonotypes between healthy human individuals. Findings and limits, study-wide: Naive subsets usually exceeded memory subsets in estimated richness.

Positively selected for CCR7, the CD45RO-negative cells used as naive CD8 cells excluded terminally differentiated effector memory CD45RA+ cells. Sequenced by immunoSEQ multiplex PCR; TCRdb stores in-frame clones only, minus some. Here the sample spans some 2,000,000 clones, approximately 94% being singletons. In regard to this clone: The antigen remains unidentified. This sample also contains other DNA sequences that code for the same CDR3.

Specimen: naive CD8+ T cells sorted from blood. This receptor was identified in a man between 18 and 29 years old in good health.

The CDR3 is CASSYSGATNEKLFF. For the CDR3, the DNA is TGTGCCAGCAGTTACTCGGGTGCAACTAATGAAAAACTGTTTTTT. This rearrangement joins TRBV6-6 to TRBJ1-4; no firm D call. This CDR3 has 15 amino acids. V lost 0 bases and J lost 0, with 5 bases in between. Germline CDR1 is MNHNY and CDR2 is SVGAGI (reference sequence).